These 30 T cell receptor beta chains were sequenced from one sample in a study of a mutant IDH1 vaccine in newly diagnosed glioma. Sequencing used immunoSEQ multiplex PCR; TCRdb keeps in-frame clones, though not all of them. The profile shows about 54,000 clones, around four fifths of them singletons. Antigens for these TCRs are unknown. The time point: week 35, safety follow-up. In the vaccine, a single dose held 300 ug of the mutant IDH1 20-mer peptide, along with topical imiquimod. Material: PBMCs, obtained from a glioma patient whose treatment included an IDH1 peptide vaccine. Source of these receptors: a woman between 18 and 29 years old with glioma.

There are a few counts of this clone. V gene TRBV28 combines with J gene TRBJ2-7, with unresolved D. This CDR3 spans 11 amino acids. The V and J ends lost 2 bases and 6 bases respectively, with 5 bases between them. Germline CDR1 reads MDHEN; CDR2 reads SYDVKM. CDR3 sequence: CASSLGREQYF. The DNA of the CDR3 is TGTGCCAGCAGTTTAGGTCGCGAGCAGTACTTC.

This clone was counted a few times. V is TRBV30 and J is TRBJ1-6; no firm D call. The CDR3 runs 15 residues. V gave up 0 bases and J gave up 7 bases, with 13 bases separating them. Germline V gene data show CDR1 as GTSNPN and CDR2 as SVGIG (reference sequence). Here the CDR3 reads CAWSVNSFGNSPLHF. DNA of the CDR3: TGTGCCTGGAGTGTGAATAGCTTCGGGAATTCACCCCTCCACTTT.

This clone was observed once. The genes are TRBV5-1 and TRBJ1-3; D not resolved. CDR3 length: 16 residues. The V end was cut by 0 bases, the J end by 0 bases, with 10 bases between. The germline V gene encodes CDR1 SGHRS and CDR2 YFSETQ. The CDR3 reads CASSLGGSSSGNTIYF. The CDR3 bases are TGCGCCAGCAGCTTGGGCGGTTCGAGCTCTGGAAACACCATATATTTT.

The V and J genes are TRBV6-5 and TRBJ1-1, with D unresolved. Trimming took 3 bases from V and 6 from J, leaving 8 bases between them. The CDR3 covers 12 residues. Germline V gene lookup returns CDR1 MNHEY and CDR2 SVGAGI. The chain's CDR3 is CASSYSGAEAFF. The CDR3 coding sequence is TGTGCCAGCAGTTATTCAGGAGCTGAAGCTTTCTTT.

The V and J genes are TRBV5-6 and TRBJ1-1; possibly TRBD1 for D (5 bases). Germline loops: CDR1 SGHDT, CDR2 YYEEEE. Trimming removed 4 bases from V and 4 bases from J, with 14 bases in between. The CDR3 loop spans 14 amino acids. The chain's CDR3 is CASSRPGGSTEAFF. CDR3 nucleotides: TGTGCCAGCAGCCGGCCCGGGGGGAGCACTGAAGCTTTCTTT. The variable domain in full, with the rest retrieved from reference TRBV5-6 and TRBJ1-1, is DAGVTQSPTHLIKTRGQQVTLRCSPKSGHDTVSWYQQALGQGPQFIFQYYEEEERQRGNFPDRFSGHQFPNYSSELNVNALLLGDSALYLCASSRPGGSTEAFFGQGTRLTVV.

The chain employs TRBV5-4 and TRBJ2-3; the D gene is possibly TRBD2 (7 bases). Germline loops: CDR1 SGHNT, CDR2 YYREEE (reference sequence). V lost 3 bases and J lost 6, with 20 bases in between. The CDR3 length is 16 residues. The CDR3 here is CASSWGGLTSDDTQYF. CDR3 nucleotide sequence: TGTGCCAGCAGCTGGGGGGGGCTCACTAGCGACGATACGCAGTATTTT.

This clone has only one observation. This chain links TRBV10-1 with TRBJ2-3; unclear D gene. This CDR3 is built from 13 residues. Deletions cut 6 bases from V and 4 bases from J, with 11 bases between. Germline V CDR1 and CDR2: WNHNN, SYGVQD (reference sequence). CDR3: CASSFGNSDTQYF. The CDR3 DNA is TGCGCCAGCAGCTTCGGTAACTCAGATACGCAGTATTTT.

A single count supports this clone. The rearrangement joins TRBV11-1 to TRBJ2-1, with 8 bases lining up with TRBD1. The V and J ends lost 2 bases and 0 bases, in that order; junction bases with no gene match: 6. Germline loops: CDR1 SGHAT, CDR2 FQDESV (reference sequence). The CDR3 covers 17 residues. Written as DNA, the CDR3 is TGTGCCAGCAGCTTACGGACAGGGAACCCCTCCTACAATGAGCAGTTCTTC. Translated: CASSLRTGNPSYNEQFF.

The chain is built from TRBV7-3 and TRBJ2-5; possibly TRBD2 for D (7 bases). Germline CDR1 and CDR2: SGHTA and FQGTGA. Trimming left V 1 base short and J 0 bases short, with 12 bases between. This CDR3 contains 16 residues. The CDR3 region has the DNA TGTGCCAGCAGCTTAAGAGGGGGGGCTAACCAAGAGACCCAGTACTTC. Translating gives CASSLRGGANQETQYF.

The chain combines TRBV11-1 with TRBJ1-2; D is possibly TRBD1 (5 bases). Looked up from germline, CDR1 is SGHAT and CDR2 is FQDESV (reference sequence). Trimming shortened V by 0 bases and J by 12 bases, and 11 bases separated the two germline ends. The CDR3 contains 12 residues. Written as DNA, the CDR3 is TGTGCCAGCAGCTTAGCGTCCAGGGACCACACCTTC. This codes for CASSLASRDHTF.

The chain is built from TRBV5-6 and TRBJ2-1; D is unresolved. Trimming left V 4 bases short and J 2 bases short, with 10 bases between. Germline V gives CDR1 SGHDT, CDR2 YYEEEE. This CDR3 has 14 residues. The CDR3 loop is CASSLSMPYNEQFF. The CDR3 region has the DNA TGTGCCAGCAGCCTTTCGATGCCCTACAATGAGCAGTTCTTC.

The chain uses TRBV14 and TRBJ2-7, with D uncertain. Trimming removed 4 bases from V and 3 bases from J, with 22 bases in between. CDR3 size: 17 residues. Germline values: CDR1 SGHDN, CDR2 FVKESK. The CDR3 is CASSPSVSAGESYEQYF. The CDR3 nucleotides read TGTGCCAGCAGCCCCAGCGTAAGTGCTGGGGAAAGCTACGAGCAGTACTTC.

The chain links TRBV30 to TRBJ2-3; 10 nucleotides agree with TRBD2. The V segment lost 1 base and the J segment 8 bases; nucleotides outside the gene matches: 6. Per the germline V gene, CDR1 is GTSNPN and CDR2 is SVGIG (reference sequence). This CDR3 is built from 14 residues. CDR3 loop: CAWSGAGGQGTQYF. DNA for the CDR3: TGTGCCTGGAGTGGAGCGGGAGGGCAGGGTACGCAGTATTTT. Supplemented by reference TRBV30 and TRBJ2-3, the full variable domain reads SQTIHQWPATLVQPVGSPLSLECTVEGTSNPNLYWYRQAAGRGLQLLFYSVGIGQISSEVPQNLSASRPQDRQFILSSKKLLLSDSGFYLCAWSGAGGQGTQYFGPGTRLTVL.

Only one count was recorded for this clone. The CDR3 DNA sequence: TGTGCCAGCTCACTTCCAGGGAGGTGGGACGAGCAGTACTTC. Translation gives CASSLPGRWDEQYF. This chain connects TRBV18 to TRBJ2-7; a weak D match, TRBD2 (6 bases). The CDR3 contains 14 residues. Germline CDR1 is KGHSH and CDR2 is LQKENI. The V gene lost 4 bases and the J gene lost 5 bases, with 15 bases spanning the gap. Together with reference TRBV18 and TRBJ2-7, the CDR3 gives the full variable domain: NAGVMQNPRHLVRRRGQEARLRCSPMKGHSHVYWYRQLPEEGLKFMVYLQKENIIDESGMPKERFSAEFPKEGPSILRIQQVVRGDSAAYFCASSLPGRWDEQYFGPGTRLTVT.

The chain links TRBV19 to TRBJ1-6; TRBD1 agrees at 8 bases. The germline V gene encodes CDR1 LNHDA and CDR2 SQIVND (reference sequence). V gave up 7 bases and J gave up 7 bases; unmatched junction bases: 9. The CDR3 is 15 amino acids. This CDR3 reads CASNLDRATNSPLHF. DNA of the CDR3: TGTGCCAGTAACCTGGACAGGGCAACCAATTCACCCCTCCACTTT.

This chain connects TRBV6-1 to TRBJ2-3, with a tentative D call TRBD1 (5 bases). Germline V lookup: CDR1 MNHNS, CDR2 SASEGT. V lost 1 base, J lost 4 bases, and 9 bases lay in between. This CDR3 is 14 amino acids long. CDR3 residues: CASSEVQGADTQYF. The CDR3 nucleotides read TGTGCCAGCAGTGAAGTCCAGGGCGCAGATACGCAGTATTTT.

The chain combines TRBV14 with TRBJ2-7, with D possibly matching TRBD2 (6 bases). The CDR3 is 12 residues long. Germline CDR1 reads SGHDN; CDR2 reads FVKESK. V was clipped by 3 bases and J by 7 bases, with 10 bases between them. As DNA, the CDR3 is TGTGCCAGCAGCCACGGCCGGGGGGAGCAGTACTTC. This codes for CASSHGRGEQYF.

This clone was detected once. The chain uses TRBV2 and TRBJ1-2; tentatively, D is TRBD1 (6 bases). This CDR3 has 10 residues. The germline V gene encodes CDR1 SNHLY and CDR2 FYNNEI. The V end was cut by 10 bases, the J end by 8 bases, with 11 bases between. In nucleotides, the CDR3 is TGTGCCACTCCAAGGGGGGGCTACACCTTC. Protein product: CATPRGGYTF.

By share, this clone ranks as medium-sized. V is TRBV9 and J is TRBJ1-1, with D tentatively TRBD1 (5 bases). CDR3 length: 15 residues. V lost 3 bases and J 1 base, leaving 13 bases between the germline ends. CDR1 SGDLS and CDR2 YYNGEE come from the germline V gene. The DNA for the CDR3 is TGTGCCAGCAGCGCAGGGACGCTGGGGAACACTGAAGCTTTCTTT. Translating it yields CASSAGTLGNTEAFF.

CDR3 amino acids: CASSLGRIINTGELFF. CDR3 nucleotide sequence: TGCGCCAGCAGCTTGGGCAGGATTATTAACACCGGGGAGCTGTTTTTT. The rearrangement links TRBV5-1 to TRBJ2-2; D not certain. Germline CDR1 and CDR2: SGHRS and YFSETQ. The CDR3 consists of 16 residues. Trimming took off 0 bases at V and 2 bases at J, with 11 bases between the two ends. The full variable domain, in which reference TRBV5-1 and TRBJ2-2 provide the parts outside the CDR3, is KAGVTQTPRYLIKTRGQQVTLSCSPISGHRSVSWYQQTPGQGLQFLFEYFSETQRNKGNFPGRFSGRQFSNSRSEMNVSTLELGDSALYLCASSLGRIINTGELFFGEGSRLTVL.

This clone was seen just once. The CDR3 protein is CASSISSDTQYF. CDR3 bases: TGTGCCAGTAGTATCAGTTCAGATACGCAGTATTTT. V gene TRBV19 combines with J gene TRBJ2-3; unclear D gene. V dropped 3 bases and J dropped 4 bases, with 5 bases sitting between them. The germline CDR1 and CDR2 sequences are LNHDA and SQIVND (reference sequence). The length of the CDR3 is 12 residues.

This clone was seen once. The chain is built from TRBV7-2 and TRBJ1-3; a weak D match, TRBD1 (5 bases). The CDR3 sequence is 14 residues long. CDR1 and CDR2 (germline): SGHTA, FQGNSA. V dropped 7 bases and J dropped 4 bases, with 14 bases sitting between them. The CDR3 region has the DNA TGTGCCAGCACCCCGCCCAGGGACGGAAACACCATATATTTT. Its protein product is CASTPPRDGNTIYF.

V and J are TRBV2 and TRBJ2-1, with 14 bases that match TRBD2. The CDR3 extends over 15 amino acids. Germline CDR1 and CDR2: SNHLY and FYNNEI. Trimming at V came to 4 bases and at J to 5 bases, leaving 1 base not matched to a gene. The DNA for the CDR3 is TGTGCCAGCAGTGTGGGACTAGCGGGGGACAATGAGCAGTTCTTC. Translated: CASSVGLAGDNEQFF.

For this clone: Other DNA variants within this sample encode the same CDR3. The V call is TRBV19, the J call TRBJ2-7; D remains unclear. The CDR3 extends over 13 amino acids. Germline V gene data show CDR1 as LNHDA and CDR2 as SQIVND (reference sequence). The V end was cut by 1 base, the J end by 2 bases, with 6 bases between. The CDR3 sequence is CASSIGRPYEQYF. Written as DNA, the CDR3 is TGTGCCAGTAGTATAGGCAGACCCTACGAGCAGTACTTC.

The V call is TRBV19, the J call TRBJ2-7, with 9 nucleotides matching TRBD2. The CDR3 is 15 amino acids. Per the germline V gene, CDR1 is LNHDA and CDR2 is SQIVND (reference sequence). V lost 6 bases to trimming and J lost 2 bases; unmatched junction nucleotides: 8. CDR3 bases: TGTGCCAGTAGCCATGGGGGACTAGCTGCCTACGAGCAGTACTTC. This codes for CASSHGGLAAYEQYF.

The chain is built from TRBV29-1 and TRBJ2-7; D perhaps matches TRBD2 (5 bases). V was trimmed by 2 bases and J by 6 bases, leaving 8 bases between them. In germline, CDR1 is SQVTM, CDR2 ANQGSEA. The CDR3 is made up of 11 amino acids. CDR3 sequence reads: CSVEYEGEQYF. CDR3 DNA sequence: TGCAGCGTTGAATATGAGGGCGAGCAGTACTTC.

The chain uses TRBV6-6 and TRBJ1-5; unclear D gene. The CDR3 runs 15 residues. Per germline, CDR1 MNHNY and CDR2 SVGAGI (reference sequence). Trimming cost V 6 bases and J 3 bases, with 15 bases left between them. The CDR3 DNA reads TGTGCCAGCAGCTTACTTGACGGAATCAATCAGCCCCAGCATTTT. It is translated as CASSLLDGINQPQHF.

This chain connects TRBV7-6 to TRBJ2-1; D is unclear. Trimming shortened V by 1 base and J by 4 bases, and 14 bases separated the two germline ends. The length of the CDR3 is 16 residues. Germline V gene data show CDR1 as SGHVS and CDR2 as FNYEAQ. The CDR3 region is CASSLVHLVKYNEQFF. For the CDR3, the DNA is TGTGCCAGCAGCTTAGTGCACTTAGTTAAGTACAATGAGCAGTTCTTC.

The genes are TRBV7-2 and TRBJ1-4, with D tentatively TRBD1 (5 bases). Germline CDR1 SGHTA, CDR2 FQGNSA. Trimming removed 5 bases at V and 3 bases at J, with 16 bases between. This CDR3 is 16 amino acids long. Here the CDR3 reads CASSRRGVQPNEKLFF. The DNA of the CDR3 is TGTGCCAGCAGCAGGCGGGGGGTACAGCCTAATGAAAAACTGTTTTTT.

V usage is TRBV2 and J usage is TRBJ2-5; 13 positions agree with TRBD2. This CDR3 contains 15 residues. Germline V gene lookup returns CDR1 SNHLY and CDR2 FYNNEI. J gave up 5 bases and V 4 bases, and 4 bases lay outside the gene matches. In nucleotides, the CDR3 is TGTGCCAGCAGTGTACTAGCGGGGGGGCTGGAGACCCAGTACTTC. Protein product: CASSVLAGGLETQYF. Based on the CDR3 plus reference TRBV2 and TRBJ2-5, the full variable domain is EPEVTQTPSHQVTQMGQEVILRCVPISNHLYFYWYRQILGQKVEFLVSFYNNEISEKSEIFDDQFSVERPDGSNFTLKIRSTKLEDSAMYFCASSVLAGGLETQYFGPGTRLLVL.